This T cell receptor beta chain was captured by sequencing in a study of blood T cell repertoires in COVID-19. Study context: Sites across the United States, Italy and Spain contributed samples from acute and convalescent COVID-19. PBMCs, B-cell-depleted T cells, or T cells provided the cDNA or gDNA that made up the material.

Allocation to cohorts depended on clinical history reported by the participants. In the authors' workflow: Amplification of reference gene primers provided the estimated nucleated cell counts. The table came from immunoSEQ multiplex PCR; TCRdb's copy has only in-frame clones and leaves some out. V and J calls and clone size are those listed in that table; D and trimming were worked out from the DNA. The sample consists of 250,000 or so clones, 91% of them appearing once. The sequence was collected from a human donor in a cohort exposed to, infected with or recovered from COVID-19 (not recorded which). The donor label of this sample is uncertain. What was sequenced was PBMCs or T cells enriched from blood (not recorded which).

CDR3 protein: CASSYLGPRSDSPLHF. The CDR3 DNA follows: TGTGCCAGCAGTTACCTTGGCCCCAGGTCTGATTCACCCCTCCACTTT. The V gene is TRBV6-5, the J gene TRBJ1-6; D is unclear. The germline V and J ends were trimmed by 2 bases and 8 bases, with 16 bases remaining between them. Germline values: CDR1 MNHEY, CDR2 SVGAGI. This CDR3 has 16 amino acids.